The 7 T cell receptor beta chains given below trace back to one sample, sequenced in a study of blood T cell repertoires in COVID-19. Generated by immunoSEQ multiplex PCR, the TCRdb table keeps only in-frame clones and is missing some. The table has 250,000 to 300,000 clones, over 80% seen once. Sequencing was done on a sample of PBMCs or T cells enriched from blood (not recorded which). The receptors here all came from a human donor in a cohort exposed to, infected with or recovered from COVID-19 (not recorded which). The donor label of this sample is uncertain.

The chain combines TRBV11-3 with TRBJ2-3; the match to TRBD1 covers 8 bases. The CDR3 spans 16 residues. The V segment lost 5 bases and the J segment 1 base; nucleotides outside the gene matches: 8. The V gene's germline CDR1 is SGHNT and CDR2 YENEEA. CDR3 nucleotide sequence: TGTGCCAGCAGCCCAACCACGGGACAGGGCACAGATACGCAGTATTTT. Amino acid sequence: CASSPTTGQGTDTQYF.

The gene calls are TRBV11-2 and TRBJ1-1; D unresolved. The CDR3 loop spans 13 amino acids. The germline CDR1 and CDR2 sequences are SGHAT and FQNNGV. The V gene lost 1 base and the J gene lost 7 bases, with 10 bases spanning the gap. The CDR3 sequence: CASSLAGEDEAFF. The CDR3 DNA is TGTGCCAGCAGCTTAGCCGGCGAGGATGAAGCTTTCTTT.

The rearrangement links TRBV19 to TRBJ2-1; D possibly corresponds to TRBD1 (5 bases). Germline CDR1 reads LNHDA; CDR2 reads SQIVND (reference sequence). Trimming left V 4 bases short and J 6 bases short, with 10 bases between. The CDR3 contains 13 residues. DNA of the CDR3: TGTGCCAGTAGTACCTCCAGGGCCAATGAGCAGTTCTTC. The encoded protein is CASSTSRANEQFF.

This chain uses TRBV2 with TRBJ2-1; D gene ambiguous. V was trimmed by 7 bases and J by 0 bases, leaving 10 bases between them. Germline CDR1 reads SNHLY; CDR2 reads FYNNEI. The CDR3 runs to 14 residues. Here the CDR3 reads CASNTRGSYNEQFF. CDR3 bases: TGTGCCAGCAACACAAGAGGCTCCTACAATGAGCAGTTCTTC.

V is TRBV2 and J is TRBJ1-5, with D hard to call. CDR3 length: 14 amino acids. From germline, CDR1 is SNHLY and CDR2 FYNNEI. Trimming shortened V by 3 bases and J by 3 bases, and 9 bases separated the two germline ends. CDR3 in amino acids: CASSDRQDNQPQHF. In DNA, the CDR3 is TGTGCCAGCAGTGACAGGCAGGACAATCAGCCCCAGCATTTT. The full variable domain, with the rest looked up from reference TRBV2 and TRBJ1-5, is EPEVTQTPSHQVTQMGQEVILRCVPISNHLYFYWYRQILGQKVEFLVSFYNNEISEKSEIFDDQFSVERPDGSNFTLKIRSTKLEDSAMYFCASSDRQDNQPQHFGDGTRLSIL.

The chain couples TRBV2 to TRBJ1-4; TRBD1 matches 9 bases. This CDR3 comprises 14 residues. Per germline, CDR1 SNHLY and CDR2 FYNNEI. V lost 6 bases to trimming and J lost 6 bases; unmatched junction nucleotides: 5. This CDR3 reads CASRGTGRDEKLFF. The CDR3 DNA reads TGTGCCAGCAGGGGGACAGGGCGGGATGAAAAACTGTTTTTT.

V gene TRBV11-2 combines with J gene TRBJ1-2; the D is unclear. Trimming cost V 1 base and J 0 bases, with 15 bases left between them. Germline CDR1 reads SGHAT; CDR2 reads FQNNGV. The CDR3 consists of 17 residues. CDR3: CASSLAAKPGANYGYTF. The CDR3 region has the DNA TGTGCCAGCAGCTTAGCCGCTAAACCGGGAGCTAACTATGGCTACACCTTC. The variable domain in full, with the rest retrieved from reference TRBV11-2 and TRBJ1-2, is EAGVAQSPRYKIIEKRQSVAFWCNPISGHATLYWYQQILGQGPKLLIQFQNNGVVDDSQLPKDRFSAERLKGVDSTLKIQPAKLEDSAVYLCASSLAAKPGANYGYTFGSGTRLTVV.